This record concerns one TCR beta chain sequence. Antigen unknown. These data originate in a study of PD-1 blockade in classical Hodgkin lymphoma. General study points: CD8+ TCR diversity did not rise significantly by C4D1, unlike CD4+. The baseline diversity of complete responders showed similarity to that of newly diagnosed patients. According to reports, newly diagnosed patients had lower baseline TCR diversity than healthy donors, and relapsed/refractory patients had lower baseline TCR diversity still.

TCRdb's copy holds only in-frame clones and misses some; the assay was immunoSEQ multiplex PCR. The table includes around 26,000 clones, roughly 80% detected once. The CDR3 is 14 residues long. Germline-derived CDR1 and CDR2 are SGHTA and FQGNSA. Trimming pared 4 bases from V and 0 bases from J, leaving 9 bases between. As for time point: cycle 4 day 1 (C4D1), after less than 7 weeks of nivolumab. Relapse was seen in all patients after autologous stem cell transplantation, and brentuximab vedotin exposure was variable. The authors purified CD4+ T cells from thawed PBMCs by magnetic negative selection. Complete response, partial response or progressive disease was recorded as best response.

The chain joins TRBV7-2 to TRBJ1-2; a weak D match, TRBD1 (6 bases). Sequenced here: CD4+ T cells from blood, sampled before the fourth cycle of nivolumab. This sequence was found in a human donor with classical Hodgkin lymphoma. CDR3 sequence (DNA): TGTGCCAGCAGCTCAAGGACAGCTAACTATGGCTACACCTTC. The encoded protein is CASSSRTANYGYTF.